This TCR beta chain was sequenced during a study of post-analysis software for immune sequencing data. Study context: The disease courses spanned relapsing-remitting, secondary progressive and progressive-relapsing forms of multiple sclerosis. Study-level results: Among four or five TRBV segments more frequent in patients than controls were TRBV5-6, TRBV5-1 and TRBV20-1.

As to this clonotype: Its antigen is not known. The final CDR3 position lacks the conserved phenylalanine or tryptophan, pointing to a likely read error.

The V segment lost 0 bases and the J segment 8 bases; nucleotides outside the gene matches: 8. Germline CDR1 and CDR2: MGHRA and YSYEKL. This CDR3 contains 16 residues. The library was made from cDNA and included unique molecular identifiers. TCRdb analysed the PCR reads with MiXCR anew, one entry per CDR3 protein. The sample yields about 620,000 distinct CDR3 sequences, around 47% seen once. The chain has TRBV4-1 and TRBJ2-1; the match to TRBD2 covers 9 bases. The source is a girl aged 5 to 17 with multiple sclerosis. The sample consisted of blood. CDR3 loop: CASSQDRAGGWYEQFL. Here the CDR3 DNA reads TGCGCCAGCAGCCAAGATCGGGCGGGAGGGTGGTATGAGCAGTTCTTA.